A single sample gave rise to the 30 T cell receptor beta chains below, sequenced in a study of blood T cells in healthy people across ages. Primers used in a second PCR of about 7 to 12 cycles were a sample-barcoded 5' primer and a J-beta primer mix. TCRdb fed the 5' RACE reads into MiXCR, producing one record per CDR3 protein. The table lists 600,000 or so distinct CDR3 sequences, approximately 30% of them singletons, with about 15% in the top ten. The specimen sequenced was blood. Receptor source: a woman over 75 in good health.

The rearrangement joins TRBV20-1 to TRBJ1-1; D is unclear. The V end was cut by 0 bases, the J end by 8 bases, with 13 bases between. This CDR3 contains 13 residues. Germline-derived CDR1 and CDR2 are DFQATT and SNEGSKA (reference sequence). The CDR3 loop is CSAREIPGYEAFF. DNA of the CDR3: TGCAGTGCTAGAGAGATCCCTGGCTACGAAGCTTTCTTT.

This clonotype was recorded many times. The J gene is TRBJ1-1, the V gene TRBV12-3 or TRBV12-4; D might be TRBD1 (6 bases). V was shortened by 6 bases and J by 7 bases, with 18 bases between the two germline ends. The CDR3 consists of 14 residues. The CDR3 DNA sequence: TGTGCCAGCAGCTACTTACAGGGCCAAAGTGAAGCTTTCTTT. Its protein is CASSYLQGQSEAFF.

The chain combines TRBV28 with TRBJ1-2; a possible D gene is TRBD1 (6 bases). Per the germline V gene, CDR1 is MDHEN and CDR2 is SYDVKM. The CDR3 runs 14 residues. V lost 5 bases and J lost 3, with 13 bases in between. In DNA, the CDR3 is TGTGCCAGCAGTGTAGCCAGGGGTGACTATGGCTACACCTTC. Translated, it gives CASSVARGDYGYTF.

This clonotype was seen more than once but under ten times. A read error may explain this, as a much larger clone is one base away. This chain joins TRBV12-3 or TRBV12-4 and TRBJ2-1; D is undetermined. The DNA end is a closer match to TRBJ2-7, so the J assignment may be wrong. The CDR3 is made up of 13 amino acids. The CDR3 region is CASSFTNYNEQYF. CDR3 sequence (DNA): TGTGCCAGCAGTTTTACGAATTACAATGAGCAGTACTTC.

Ten or more counts support this clonotype. This chain uses TRBV3-1 with TRBJ2-6; D is uncertain. V shed 2 bases and J shed 0 bases, with 5 bases lying between them. The CDR3 runs to 15 residues. Germline values: CDR1 LGHDT, CDR2 YNNKEL (reference sequence). DNA for the CDR3: TGTGCCAGCAGCCAAATACTCTCTGGGGCCAACGTCCTGACTTTC. Encoded protein: CASSQILSGANVLTF.

This clonotype was seen at least ten times. The chain recombines TRBV20-1 with TRBJ2-5, with 9 bases lining up with TRBD2. J was trimmed by 5 bases and V by 3 bases; bases with no gene match: 10. The length of the CDR3 is 15 residues. Looked up from germline, CDR1 is DFQATT and CDR2 is SNEGSKA (reference sequence). The CDR3 sequence: CSASVSGGIVETQYF. The DNA of the CDR3 is TGCAGTGCTAGCGTGAGCGGGGGGATCGTTGAGACCCAGTACTTC.

Regarding this clonotype: A single base separates this from a much larger clone, so it may be a read error. CDR3 residues: CAWRMTYEQFF. CDR3 nucleotide sequence: TGTGCCTGGAGGATGACCTACGAGCAGTTCTTC. The V gene is TRBV30, the J gene TRBJ2-1; D gene unclear. Germline-derived CDR1 and CDR2 are GTSNPN and SVGIG (reference sequence). The CDR3 has 11 residues. Trimming cost V 3 bases and J 10 bases, with 10 bases left between them.

The table lists this clonotype with many counts. The gene calls are TRBV6-2 or TRBV6-3 and TRBJ2-7; a weak D match, TRBD2 (6 bases). CDR3 length: 14 residues. Germline loops: CDR1 MNHEY, CDR2 SVGEGT. Trimming left V 8 bases short and J 0 bases short, with 14 bases between. CDR3 region: CASARLVSSYEQYF. CDR3 nucleotides: TGTGCCAGCGCCCGACTAGTTTCCTCCTACGAGCAGTACTTC.

This chain uses TRBV5-1 with TRBJ2-5; 14 bases map to TRBD2. The J segment lost 5 bases and the V segment lost 8 bases, leaving 17 bases of the junction unmatched. The CDR3 is 18 amino acids. Germline values: CDR1 SGHRS, CDR2 YFSETQ. CDR3 sequence: CASSRPGTSGSREETQYF. The CDR3, as DNA: TGCGCCAGTAGCAGACCTGGGACTAGCGGGAGTAGGGAGGAGACCCAGTACTTC.

The rearrangement joins TRBV20-1 to TRBJ2-1; TRBD1 is a possible D gene (5 bases). Germline V gives CDR1 DFQATT, CDR2 SNEGSKA (reference sequence). The germline V and J ends were trimmed by 6 bases and 8 bases, with 20 bases remaining between them. This CDR3 has 14 residues. CDR3 DNA sequence: TGCAGTGCAAAAGGCTTAGCAGGGCTGGATGAGCAGTTCTTC. Translation gives CSAKGLAGLDEQFF.

This clonotype was seen many times. The chain combines TRBV7-9 with TRBJ2-5, with 11 bases fitting TRBD2. This CDR3 contains 14 residues. Trimming cost V 3 bases and J 4 bases; bases outside gene matches: 1. The germline CDR1 and CDR2 sequences are SEHNR and FQNEAQ (reference sequence). The CDR3 sequence: CASSLTSGAETQYF. Written as DNA, the CDR3 is TGTGCCAGCAGCTTGACTAGCGGGGCAGAGACCCAGTACTTC.

This clonotype was seen many times. The CDR3 is CASESSTDTQYF. The DNA for the CDR3 is TGTGCCAGTGAATCTAGCACAGATACGCAGTATTTT. This chain joins TRBV6-1 and TRBJ2-3, with D uncertain. CDR1 and CDR2 from the germline V gene are MNHNS and SASEGT. CDR3 length equals 12 residues. V was cut by 9 bases and J by 0 bases, with 7 bases left in between.

The chain joins TRBV7-9 to TRBJ2-1; D might be TRBD1 (6 bases). CDR3 length: 14 amino acids. V was clipped by 7 bases and J by 10 bases, with 20 bases between them. Germline CDR1 SEHNR, CDR2 FQNEAQ (reference sequence). CDR3 sequence: CASNPGHSLYEQFF. Written as DNA, the CDR3 is TGTGCCAGCAACCCGGGACACTCCCTCTACGAGCAGTTCTTC. The complete variable domain, with remaining parts taken from reference TRBV7-9 and TRBJ2-1, reads DTGVSQNPRHKITKRGQNVTFRCDPISEHNRLYWYRQTLGQGPEFLTYFQNEAQLEKSRLLSDRFSAERPKGSFSTLEIQRTEQGDSAMYLCASNPGHSLYEQFFGPGTRLTVL.

The gene calls are TRBV7-3 and TRBJ2-5; 7 bases line up with TRBD2. The CDR3 runs to 15 residues. V shed 5 bases, J shed 11 bases, and the junction held 17 bases outside the gene matches. The germline CDR1 and CDR2 sequences are SGHTA and FQGTGA. For the CDR3, the DNA is TGTGCCAGCAGCCCGGGGGGACGCGGATACAATGAGCAGTACTTC. Translation gives CASSPGGRGYNEQYF.

This clonotype showed up many times. V usage is TRBV5-1 and J usage is TRBJ2-7, with a weak D call TRBD1 (6 bases). The CDR3 covers 14 residues. Germline lookup yields CDR1 SGHRS and CDR2 YFSETQ. The ends were cut back, 5 bases at V and 2 bases at J, with 14 bases in the middle. The CDR3 coding sequence is TGCGCCAGCAGTAGCAGGGGATCAGCCTACGAGCAGTACTTC. Translated: CASSSRGSAYEQYF.

The chain has TRBV12-3 or TRBV12-4 and TRBJ1-4; D gene ambiguous. The CDR3 contains 14 residues. Trimming cost V 0 bases and J 9 bases, with 11 bases left between them. CDR3 in amino acids: CASSLAALGQKLFF. DNA of the CDR3: TGTGCCAGCAGTTTAGCGGCCCTCGGGCAAAAACTGTTTTTT.

This clonotype was counted many times. The V and J genes are TRBV5-1 and TRBJ2-7, with 9 bases lining up with TRBD1. Germline trimming cut 0 bases from V and 3 bases from J; bases unmatched to any gene: 4. The CDR3 has 15 amino acids. CDR1 SGHRS and CDR2 YFSETQ come from the germline V gene. The CDR3 DNA reads as TGCGCCAGCAGCTTGGGGGACAGGGATGACTACGAGCAGTACTTC. Translated, it gives CASSLGDRDDYEQYF.

The J gene is TRBJ1-5, the V gene TRBV3-1, with 11 positions matching TRBD1. Germline CDR1 and CDR2: LGHDT and YNNKEL (reference sequence). J gave up 2 bases and V 3 bases, and 3 bases lay outside the gene matches. The CDR3 length is 16 residues. Here the CDR3 reads CASSHWDRGGNQPQHF. In nucleotides, the CDR3 is TGTGCCAGCAGCCACTGGGACAGGGGGGGCAATCAGCCCCAGCATTTT.

There are many counts of this clonotype. This rearrangement joins TRBV29-1 to TRBJ2-7, with D perhaps being TRBD1 or TRBD2 (5 bases each). Per germline, CDR1 SQVTM and CDR2 ANQGSEA. Trimming shortened V by 4 bases and J by 1 base, and 8 bases separated the two germline ends. This CDR3 has 12 amino acids. In DNA, the CDR3 is TGCAGCGTTGTTGAGGGGTCCTACGAGCAGTACTTC. Translating gives CSVVEGSYEQYF.

This clonotype was seen ten or more times. The CDR3 here is CASSSPGDKRYEQYF. CDR3 in DNA: TGTGCCAGCAGTTCCCCCGGGGACAAGAGATACGAGCAGTACTTC. The V call is TRBV12-3 or TRBV12-4, the J call TRBJ2-7, with D perhaps TRBD1 (6 bases). This CDR3 has 15 residues. Trimming left V 4 bases short and J 4 bases short, with 17 bases between.

This clonotype was seen a handful of times. The chain employs TRBV19 and TRBJ2-1; 10 nucleotides align to TRBD1. The CDR3 length is 17 residues. V lost 10 bases and J lost 1; bases outside the gene matches: 13. From germline, CDR1 is LNHDA and CDR2 SQIVND (reference sequence). CDR3 region: CATAVPGQGLSYNEQFF. Here the CDR3 DNA reads TGTGCCACCGCGGTTCCGGGACAGGGGCTTTCCTACAATGAGCAGTTCTTC.

The chain uses TRBV2 and TRBJ1-1, with D possibly TRBD1 on 6 matching bases. Trimming shortened V by 8 bases and J by 7 bases, and 20 bases separated the two germline ends. CDR1 is SNHLY, CDR2 FYNNEI, per germline. This CDR3 region has 14 residues. The CDR3 region has the DNA TGTGCCAGCTCCCAGACACAGGGTTTGGGTGAAGCTTTCTTT. Its protein is CASSQTQGLGEAFF.

The chain couples TRBV28 to TRBJ1-5; D gene uncertain. The CDR3 contains 13 residues. CDR1 and CDR2 from the germline V gene are MDHEN and SYDVKM. Trimming shortened V by 7 bases and J by 6 bases, and 13 bases separated the two germline ends. This CDR3 reads CASKVRATQPQHF. As DNA, the CDR3 is TGTGCCAGCAAAGTACGGGCCACTCAGCCCCAGCATTTT.

This clonotype was seen many times. The gene calls are TRBV12-3 or TRBV12-4 and TRBJ1-6; possibly TRBD1 for D (5 bases). This CDR3 contains 15 residues. V was shortened by 5 bases and J by 7 bases, with 15 bases between the two germline ends. CDR3 sequence reads: CASSPRQGGNSPLHF. The CDR3 bases are TGTGCCAGCAGTCCGCGGCAGGGAGGCAATTCACCCCTCCACTTT.

This clonotype came up a few times. The V gene is TRBV2, the J gene TRBJ1-4; the D gene is possibly TRBD1 (5 bases). CDR3 size: 14 residues. The ends were cut back, 8 bases at V and 7 bases at J, with 17 bases in the middle. The germline V gene encodes CDR1 SNHLY and CDR2 FYNNEI. The chain's CDR3 is CASRRQGWGEKLFF. The CDR3 DNA sequence: TGTGCCAGCCGAAGGCAGGGATGGGGTGAAAAACTGTTTTTT. The full variable domain, with the rest looked up from reference TRBV2 and TRBJ1-4, is EPEVTQTPSHQVTQMGQEVILRCVPISNHLYFYWYRQILGQKVEFLVSFYNNEISEKSEIFDDQFSVERPDGSNFTLKIRSTKLEDSAMYFCASRRQGWGEKLFFGSGTQLSVL.

This clonotype occurred once. The genes are TRBV7-2 and TRBJ2-1; D gene uncertain. Trimming pared 8 bases from V and 3 bases from J, leaving 11 bases between. The CDR3 length is 13 residues. Germline V gives CDR1 SGHTA, CDR2 FQGNSA. The DNA of the CDR3 is TGTGCCAGCGACACGGTGAACTACAATGAGCAGTTCTTC. Translated: CASDTVNYNEQFF.

Concerning this clonotype: A much larger clone lies a single base off, so this may be a read error. V and J are TRBV6-2 or TRBV6-3 and TRBJ2-5; 9 bases map to TRBD1. CDR1 is MNHEY and CDR2 is SVGEGT in the germline V gene. The V and J ends lost 2 bases and 11 bases, in that order; junction bases with no gene match: 0. The CDR3 has 11 amino acids. CDR3 residues: CASSYDRGQYF. The DNA of the CDR3 is TGTGCCAGCAGTTACGACAGGGGGCAGTACTTC.

Regarding this clonotype: Lacking the conserved final phenylalanine or tryptophan, this CDR3 likely reflects a read error. Because the CDR3's place on the DNA is in doubt, the DNA is left out and the CDR3 is given as listed by TCRdb. The chain carries TRBV10-3 and TRBJ2-5; TRBD1, as called in the table, went unchecked against the DNA. The germline CDR1 and CDR2 sequences are ENHRY and SYGVKD. The CDR3 contains 17 residues when both ends are counted. This CDR3 reads CAISEPVTGEDDYTFGS.

This clonotype was counted a few times. The chain couples TRBV10-3 to TRBJ2-1, with TRBD1 identical over 10 bases. The CDR3 consists of 14 residues. Trimming took 4 bases from V and 15 from J; bases not matched to a gene: 12. CDR1 and CDR2 (germline): ENHRY, SYGVKD. CDR3: CAISVRRGQGLRFF. For the CDR3, the DNA is TGTGCCATCAGTGTGAGGAGGGGACAGGGGCTGCGGTTCTTC.

This sequence joins TRBV7-9 and TRBJ1-2; D remains unclear. The V gene's germline CDR1 is SEHNR and CDR2 FQNEAQ (reference sequence). The V end lost 4 bases, the J end lost 5 bases, and 20 bases lay between the germline ends. The CDR3 sequence is 16 residues long. The CDR3 protein is CASSSKIRRSLYGYTF. The CDR3 DNA reads TGTGCCAGCAGCTCGAAGATTAGGCGGTCCCTGTATGGCTACACCTTC.